This TCR beta chain was recorded in a study of CD8+ T cells in alopecia areata. RNA, once extracted, was reverse transcribed into cDNA for use as the sequencing template. TCRdb's copy holds only in-frame clones and misses some; the assay was immunoSEQ multiplex PCR. The data hold 110,000 or so clones, with around 61% observed a single time. Between the trimmed V and J ends, which lost 2 bases and 6 bases, there was a span of 11 bases. Germline V gene lookup returns CDR1 MNHEY and CDR2 SMNVEV (reference sequence). The CDR3 sequence is 13 residues long. This clone has a handful of counts. The target antigen is unknown. Study-wide results and limits: Relative to normal scalp, lesional scalp, especially alopecia totalis/universalis, showed higher clonality. Normal skin's resident alphabeta T cells are sequenced alongside lesional scalp T cells. Mice showed TCR sharing more clearly than patients did, possibly owing to HLA.

Sequencing was performed on CD4+ T cells sorted from blood. This chain links TRBV27 with TRBJ2-7, with D tentatively TRBD2 (6 bases). This TCR was recovered from a human donor in good health. As DNA, the CDR3 is TGTGCCAGCAGTTTAATACGGGGGATCGAGCAGTACTTC. It specifies CASSLIRGIEQYF.